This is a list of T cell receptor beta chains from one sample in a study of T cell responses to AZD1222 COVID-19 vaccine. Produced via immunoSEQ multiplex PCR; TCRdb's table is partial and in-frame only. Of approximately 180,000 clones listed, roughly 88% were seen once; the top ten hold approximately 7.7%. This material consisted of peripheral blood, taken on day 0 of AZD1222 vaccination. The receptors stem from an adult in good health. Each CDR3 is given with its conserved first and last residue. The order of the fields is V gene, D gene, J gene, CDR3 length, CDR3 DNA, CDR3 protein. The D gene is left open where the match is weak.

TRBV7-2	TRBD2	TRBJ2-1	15	TGTGCCAGCAGCTTCCCGGGACTACCTTCTAGTGAGCAGTTCTTC	CASSFPGLPSSEQFF
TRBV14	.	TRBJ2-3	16	TGTGCCAGCAGCCAACGCCTGGGGGCTGGCCCAGATACGCAGTATTTT	CASSQRLGAGPDTQYF
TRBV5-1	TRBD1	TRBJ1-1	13	TGCGCCAGCAGCTTAGGGACAGCCACTGAAGCTTTCTTT	CASSLGTATEAFF
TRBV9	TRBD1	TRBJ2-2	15	TGTGCCAGCAGGGCCGGGACAGGGCCCGTCGGGGAGCTGTTTTTT	CASRAGTGPVGELFF
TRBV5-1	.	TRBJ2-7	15	TGCGCCAGCAGCTTGGAGTGGGCCATAGGGGACGAGCAGTACTTC	CASSLEWAIGDEQYF
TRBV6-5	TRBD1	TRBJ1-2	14	TGTGCCAGCAGTCAACTCCGGGACAGGGTGGGCTACACCTTC	CASSQLRDRVGYTF
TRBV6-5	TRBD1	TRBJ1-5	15	TGTGCCAGCAGGTCGACAGGGGGCGGCAATCAGCCCCAGCATTTT	CASRSTGGGNQPQHF
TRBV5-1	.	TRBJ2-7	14	TGCGCCAGCAGCTTGGAGGGACCCCTCTACGAGCAGTACTTC	CASSLEGPLYEQYF
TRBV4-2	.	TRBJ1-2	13	TGTGCCAGCAGCCAAGATTTAGTGGATGGCTACACCTTC	CASSQDLVDGYTF
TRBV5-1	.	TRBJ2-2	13	TGCGCCAGCAGCACGGACTTGACCGGGGAGCTGTTTTTT	CASSTDLTGELFF
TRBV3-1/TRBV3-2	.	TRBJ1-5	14	TGTGCCAGCAGCCAAGGCACCTCTGTCGTGGCCCAGCATTTT	CASSQGTSVVAQHF
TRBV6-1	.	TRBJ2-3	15	TGTGCCAGCAGTGAAGAGGTAGGGAGCGCAGATACGCAGTATTTT	CASSEEVGSADTQYF
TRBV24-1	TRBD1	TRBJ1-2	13	TGTGCCACCAGTGATGGGGACAGCTATGGCTACACCTTC	CATSDGDSYGYTF
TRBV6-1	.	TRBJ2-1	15	TGTGCCAGCAGTGAACATTCTGTCTCCTACAATGAGCAGTTCTTC	CASSEHSVSYNEQFF
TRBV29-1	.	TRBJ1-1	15	TGCAGCGTCAACGAGGCAGGGGCGAGGAACACTGAAGCTTTCTTT	CSVNEAGARNTEAFF
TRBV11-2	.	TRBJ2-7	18	TGTGCCAGCAGCTTAACCCCCCCCGCCCGGGGGGCACCCTACGAGCAGTACTTC	CASSLTPPARGAPYEQYF
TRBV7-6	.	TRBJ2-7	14	TGTGCCAGCAGCCCTGGAGGCGTATCCTACGAGCAGTACTTC	CASSPGGVSYEQYF
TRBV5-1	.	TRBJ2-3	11	TGCGCCACCTCCGACGTTGGTACGCAGTATTTT	CATSDVGTQYF
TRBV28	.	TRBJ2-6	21	TGTGCCAGCAGTTCCCAATATAGGGGCCGGGCAATGAGCTTCGGGGCCAACGTCCTGACTTTC	CASSSQYRGRAMSFGANVLTF
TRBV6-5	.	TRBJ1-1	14	TGTGCCAGCAGCCCAGCCCTCGGCGGCACTGAAGCTTTCTTT	CASSPALGGTEAFF
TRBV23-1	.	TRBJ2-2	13	TGCGCCAGCAGTCAATTAGGTTGCGGGGAGCTGTTTTTT	CASSQLGCGELFF
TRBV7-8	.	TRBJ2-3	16	TGTGCCAGCAGCCCCACGCGATGGCCCAACCGAGATACGCAGTATTTT	CASSPTRWPNRDTQYF
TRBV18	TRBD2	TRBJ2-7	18	TGTGCCAGCTCACCCCCGTTTAGCGGGGGGCTCGACTCCTACGAGCAGTACTTC	CASSPPFSGGLDSYEQYF
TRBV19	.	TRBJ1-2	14	TGTGCCAGTAGTATTCGATCCGGGGGCTATGGCTACACCTTC	CASSIRSGGYGYTF
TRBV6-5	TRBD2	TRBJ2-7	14	TGTGCCAGCAGTCCTCGGGACTATAGCTACGAGCAGTACTTC	CASSPRDYSYEQYF